This T cell receptor (beta chain) was identified during a study of blood T cell repertoires in COVID-19. As for the study in general: Material from acute and convalescent COVID-19 was sourced from the United States, Italy and Spain. PBMCs, B-cell-depleted T cells, or T cells provided the cDNA or gDNA that made up the material.

V gave up 5 bases and J gave up 0 bases; unmatched junction bases: 8. The CDR3 is 16 residues long. The V gene's germline CDR1 is SGHRS and CDR2 YFSETQ. Recruited during active infection, patients (from Seattle) were subsequently followed longitudinally. Original processing notes: Nucleated cell number was recorded as an estimate derived from reference gene primer amplification. The repertoire was sequenced with immunoSEQ multiplex PCR; TCRdb's copy has only in-frame clones and lacks some. That table is the source of V, J and clone size, and D and trimming were worked out from the DNA. Among tens of thousands of clones listed, less than 85% were seen once.

J is TRBJ2-1 and V is TRBV5-1, with 7 bases lining up with TRBD1. The sample comprised peripheral blood. The receptor was derived from a man aged 65 to 85 with COVID-19, enrolled during active disease. This CDR3 reads CASRPGTASSYNEQFF. The CDR3, as DNA: TGCGCCAGCAGACCCGGGACAGCGAGCTCCTACAATGAGCAGTTCTTC.